This TCR beta chain is drawn from a study of metastatic and nonmetastatic thyroid tumors (dated by TCRdb to about 2020). Turning to the overall study: Repertoires from peripheral blood and from tumor or nodule tissue samples of malignant and benign thyroid patients were compared.

Reading the germline V gene gives CDR1 MDHEN and CDR2 SYDVKM. CDR3 length: 14 amino acids, cysteine to phenylalanine. Only the CDR3 portion is preserved as DNA: 42 bases, with reading frame beginning at the first base. The method was PCR. The sequencer listed for this sample is Illumina HiSeq 4000. High-throughput sequencing was used to profile the CDR3 region of the TCR beta-chain in every patient. Under the source paper's analysis protocol: CDR3 differences across clinicopathological groups were used to build a classifier for discriminating distant-metastatic papillary thyroid cancer patients. To measure repertoire diversity the researchers used the Shannon index, while the Morisita-Horn index served to gauge how similar the tumor and blood repertoires were. TCRdb redid the processing of the public reads, applying fastp at Q25 and MiXCR, and retained in-frame beta chains. For this entry, the V and J calls and clone size follow TCRdb and not the study's own pipeline. Here the sample has approximately 31,000 clones; 18% occur a single time. The top ten clones comprise approximately 10% of the sample.

The full study reports these points: TCR beta diversity was reported as significantly higher in malignant tumors than in benign nodules, in both blood and tumor samples.

No patient had received any treatment before thyroid surgery. Using T-cell receptor beta sequencing, the researchers looked back retrospectively at clinical samples from patients, gathered between about 2012 and 2019. Worth noting for this clone: Its antigen is still unknown. An end of the junction does not agree with germline; a read error may underlie this.

Rearrangement joined TRBV28 to TRBJ1-4; 7 middle bases align to TRBD1. The sequence was collected from a female donor with papillary thyroid cancer or a benign thyroid nodule (not recorded which). Some clones in this sample may be carry-over from other donors' samples. Sequencing used blood. The CDR3 corresponds to CANSQPGDREKLLF. The DNA sequence is as follows: TGTGCCAACAGCCAACCAGGGGACAGAGAAAAACTGCTTTTT.